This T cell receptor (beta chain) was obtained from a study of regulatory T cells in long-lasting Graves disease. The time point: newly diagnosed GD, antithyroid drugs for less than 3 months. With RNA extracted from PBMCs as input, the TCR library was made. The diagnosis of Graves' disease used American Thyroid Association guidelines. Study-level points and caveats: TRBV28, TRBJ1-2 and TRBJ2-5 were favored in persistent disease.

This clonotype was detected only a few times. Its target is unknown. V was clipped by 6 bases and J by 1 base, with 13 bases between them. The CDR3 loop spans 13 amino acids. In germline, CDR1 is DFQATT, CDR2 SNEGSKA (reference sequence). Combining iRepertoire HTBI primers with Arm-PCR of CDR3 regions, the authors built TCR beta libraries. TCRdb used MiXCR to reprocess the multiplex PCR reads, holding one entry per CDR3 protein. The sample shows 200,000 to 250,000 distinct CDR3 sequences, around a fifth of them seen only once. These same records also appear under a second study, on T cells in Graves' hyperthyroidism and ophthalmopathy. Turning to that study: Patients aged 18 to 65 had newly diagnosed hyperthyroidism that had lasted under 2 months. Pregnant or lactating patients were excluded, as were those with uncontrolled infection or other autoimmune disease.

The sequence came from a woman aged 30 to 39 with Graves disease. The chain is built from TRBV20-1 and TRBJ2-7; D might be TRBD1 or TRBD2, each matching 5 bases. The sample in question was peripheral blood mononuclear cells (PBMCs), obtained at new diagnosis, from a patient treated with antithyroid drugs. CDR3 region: CSAPTGTSYEQYF. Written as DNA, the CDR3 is TGCAGTGCCCCGACTGGGACGTCCTACGAGCAGTACTTC.